A selection of T cell receptor beta chains follows, all from one sample in a study of a mutant IDH1 vaccine in newly diagnosed glioma. Their antigens are not known. Profiled with immunoSEQ multiplex PCR; TCRdb holds only in-frame clones, not every one. The table records tens of thousands of clones, over 65% of them present only once. The sequenced sample was PBMCs, obtained from a glioma patient whose treatment included an IDH1 peptide vaccine. The source of these receptors is a man aged 35-49 years with glioma. Both conserved end residues are part of each CDR3. A D gene is named only where the DNA matches it firmly. Clone size is stated in some rows and not others, as once, few, many or a class when expanded.

cdr3_nt: TGTGCCAGCAGCCCTCCGACTAGCGGGGGCCAAGAGACCCAGTACTTC
cdr3_aa: CASSPPTSGGQETQYF
d_call: TRBD2
v_call: TRBV13
clone_size: -
j_call: TRBJ2-5

cdr3_nt: TGTGCCATCAGTGAGTCTGGGGACGACACAGATACGCAGTATTTT
cdr3_aa: CAISESGDDTDTQYF
d_call: -
v_call: TRBV10-3
clone_size: once
j_call: TRBJ2-3

cdr3_nt: TGCGCCAGCAGCCAAGATGTGGGGCGAGACACTGAAGCTTTCTTT
cdr3_aa: CASSQDVGRDTEAFF
d_call: -
v_call: TRBV4-3
clone_size: once
j_call: TRBJ1-1

cdr3_nt: TGTGCCAGCAGCGTAGATGGTACTGGAAACACCATATATTTT
cdr3_aa: CASSVDGTGNTIYF
d_call: -
v_call: TRBV9
clone_size: -
j_call: TRBJ1-3

cdr3_nt: TGTGCCAGTACCCGAGGGGGGAACACTGAAGCTTTCTTT
cdr3_aa: CASTRGGNTEAFF
d_call: -
v_call: TRBV19
clone_size: -
j_call: TRBJ1-1

cdr3_nt: TGTGCCACCAGCAGAGATGAGGCCATCACAGCTGGGGCCAACGTCCTGACTTTC
cdr3_aa: CATSRDEAITAGANVLTF
d_call: -
v_call: TRBV15
clone_size: -
j_call: TRBJ2-6

cdr3_nt: TGTGCCAGCAGCAGGGACAGGGGATCGGGTGGCTACACCTTC
cdr3_aa: CASSRDRGSGGYTF
d_call: TRBD1
v_call: TRBV7-8
clone_size: -
j_call: TRBJ1-2

cdr3_nt: TGTGCCAGTAGTACTGGACAGGGGAGCTCTGGGGCCAACGTCCTGACTTTC
cdr3_aa: CASSTGQGSSGANVLTF
d_call: TRBD1
v_call: TRBV19
clone_size: -
j_call: TRBJ2-6

cdr3_nt: TGCGCCAGCAGCTTGGACACTTATCAGCCCCAGCATTTT
cdr3_aa: CASSLDTYQPQHF
d_call: -
v_call: TRBV5-1
clone_size: few
j_call: TRBJ1-5

cdr3_nt: TGTGCCAGTAGTTACTCCCGGGACGGAAAAAACATTCAGTACTTC
cdr3_aa: CASSYSRDGKNIQYF
d_call: -
v_call: TRBV19
clone_size: -
j_call: TRBJ2-4

cdr3_nt: TGTGCCAGCAGCGTAGCTTCGAGCGGGAGGGGGGAGCAGTTCTTC
cdr3_aa: CASSVASSGRGEQFF
d_call: TRBD2
v_call: TRBV9
clone_size: -
j_call: TRBJ2-1

cdr3_nt: TGTGCCAGTAGTTTTTCCATTGGGGAGCTGTTTTTT
cdr3_aa: CASSFSIGELFF
d_call: -
v_call: TRBV19
clone_size: few
j_call: TRBJ2-2

cdr3_nt: TGTGCCAGCAGTTTATGGGGGGAGACCCAGTACTTC
cdr3_aa: CASSLWGETQYF
d_call: -
v_call: TRBV28
clone_size: -
j_call: TRBJ2-5

cdr3_nt: TGTGCCAGCTCACCTTACAGGGCGGTAGCGGGACCGACCTACAATGAGCAGTTCTTC
cdr3_aa: CASSPYRAVAGPTYNEQFF
d_call: TRBD2
v_call: TRBV18
clone_size: -
j_call: TRBJ2-1

cdr3_nt: TGTGCCTGGAACCCCGGACAGGGACGGGGTAGCACAGATACGCAGTATTTT
cdr3_aa: CAWNPGQGRGSTDTQYF
d_call: TRBD1
v_call: TRBV30
clone_size: -
j_call: TRBJ2-3

cdr3_nt: TGCGCCAGCAGCTCGGAAAGGGATATCACAGATACGCAGTATTTT
cdr3_aa: CASSSERDITDTQYF
d_call: -
v_call: TRBV5-1
clone_size: -
j_call: TRBJ2-3

cdr3_nt: TGTGCCAGCAGCATGGGACAGTACGAGCAGTACTTC
cdr3_aa: CASSMGQYEQYF
d_call: TRBD1
v_call: TRBV5-6
clone_size: once
j_call: TRBJ2-7

cdr3_nt: TGCGCCAGCAGCTTGGCTACTAGCGGCCGCACAGATACGCAGTATTTT
cdr3_aa: CASSLATSGRTDTQYF
d_call: TRBD2
v_call: TRBV5-1
clone_size: -
j_call: TRBJ2-3

cdr3_nt: TGCGCCAGCAGTGAGAATCTAGGATTCTCCGAGCAGTACTTC
cdr3_aa: CASSENLGFSEQYF
d_call: -
v_call: TRBV10-2
clone_size: -
j_call: TRBJ2-7

cdr3_nt: TGTGCCAGTAGTACCCGGGACAGACAAGAGACCCAGTACTTC
cdr3_aa: CASSTRDRQETQYF
d_call: TRBD1
v_call: TRBV19
clone_size: -
j_call: TRBJ2-5